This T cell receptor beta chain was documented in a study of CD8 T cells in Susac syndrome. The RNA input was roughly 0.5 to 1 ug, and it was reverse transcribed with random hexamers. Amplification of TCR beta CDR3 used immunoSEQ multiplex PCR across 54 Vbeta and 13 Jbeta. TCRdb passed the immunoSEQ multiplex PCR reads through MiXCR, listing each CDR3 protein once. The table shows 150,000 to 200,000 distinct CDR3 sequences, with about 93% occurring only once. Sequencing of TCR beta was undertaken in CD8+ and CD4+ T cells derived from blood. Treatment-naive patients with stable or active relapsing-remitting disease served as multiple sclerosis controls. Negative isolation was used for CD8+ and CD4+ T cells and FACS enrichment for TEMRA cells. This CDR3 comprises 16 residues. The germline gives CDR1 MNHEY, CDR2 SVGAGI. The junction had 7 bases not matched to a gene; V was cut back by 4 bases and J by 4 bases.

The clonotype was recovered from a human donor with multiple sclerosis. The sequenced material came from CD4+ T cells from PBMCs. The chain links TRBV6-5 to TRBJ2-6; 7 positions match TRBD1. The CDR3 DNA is TGTGCCAGCAGTTTCGGACAGGCGTCGGGGGCCAACGTCCTGACTTTC. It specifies CASSFGQASGANVLTF.